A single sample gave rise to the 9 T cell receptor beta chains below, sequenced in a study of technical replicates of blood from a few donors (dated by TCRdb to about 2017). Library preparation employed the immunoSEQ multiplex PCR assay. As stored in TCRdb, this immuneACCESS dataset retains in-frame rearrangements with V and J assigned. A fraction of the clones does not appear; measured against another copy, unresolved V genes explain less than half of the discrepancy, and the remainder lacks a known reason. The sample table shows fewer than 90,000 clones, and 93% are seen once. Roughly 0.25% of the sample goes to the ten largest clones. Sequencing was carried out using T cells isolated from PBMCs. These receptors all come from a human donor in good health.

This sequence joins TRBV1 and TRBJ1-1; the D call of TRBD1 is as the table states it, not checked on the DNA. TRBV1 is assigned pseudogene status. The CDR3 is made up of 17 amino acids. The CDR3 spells CTSYPKWRIKQGTEAFF. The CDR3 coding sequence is TGCACCAGCTATCCCAAATGGCGTATTAAACAGGGGACTGAAGCTTTCTTT.

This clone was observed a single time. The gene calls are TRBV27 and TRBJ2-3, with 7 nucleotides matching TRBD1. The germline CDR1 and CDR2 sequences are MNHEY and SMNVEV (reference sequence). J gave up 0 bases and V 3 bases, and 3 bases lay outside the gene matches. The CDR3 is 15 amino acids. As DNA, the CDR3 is TGTGCCAGCAGTTTTCAGGGGGATAGCACAGATACGCAGTATTTT. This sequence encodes CASSFQGDSTDTQYF.

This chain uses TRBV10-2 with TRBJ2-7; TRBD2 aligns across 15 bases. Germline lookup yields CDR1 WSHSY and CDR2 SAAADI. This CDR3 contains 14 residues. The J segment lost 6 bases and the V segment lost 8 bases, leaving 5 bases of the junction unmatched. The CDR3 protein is CASGLAGGASEQYF. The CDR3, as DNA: TGCGCCAGCGGACTAGCGGGGGGGGCCTCCGAGCAGTACTTC.

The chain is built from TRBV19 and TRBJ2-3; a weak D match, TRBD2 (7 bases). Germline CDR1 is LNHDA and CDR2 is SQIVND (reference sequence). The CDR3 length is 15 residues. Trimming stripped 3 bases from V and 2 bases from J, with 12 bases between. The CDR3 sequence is CASSIGGRVTDTQYF. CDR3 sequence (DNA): TGTGCCAGTAGTATCGGGGGGCGCGTCACAGATACGCAGTATTTT.

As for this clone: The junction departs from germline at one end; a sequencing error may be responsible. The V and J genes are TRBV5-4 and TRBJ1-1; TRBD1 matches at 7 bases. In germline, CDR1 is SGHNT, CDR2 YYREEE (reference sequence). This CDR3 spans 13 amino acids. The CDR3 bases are TGTACCAGCAGCCCCAGACAGGGTCAGTCAGCTTTCTTT. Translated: CTSSPRQGQSAFF. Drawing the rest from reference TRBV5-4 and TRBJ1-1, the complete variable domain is ETGVTQSPTHLIKTRGQQVTLRCSSQSGHNTVSWYQQALGQGPQFIFQYYREEENGRGNFPPRFSGLQFPNYSSELNVNALELDDSALYLCTSSPRQGQSAFFGQGTRLTVV.

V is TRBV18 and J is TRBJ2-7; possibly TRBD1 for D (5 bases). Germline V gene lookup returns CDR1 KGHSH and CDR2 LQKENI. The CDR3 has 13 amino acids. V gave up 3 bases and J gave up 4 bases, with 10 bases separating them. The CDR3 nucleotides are TGTGCCAGCTCACCGGGCAGGGTTTACGAGCAGTACTTC. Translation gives CASSPGRVYEQYF.

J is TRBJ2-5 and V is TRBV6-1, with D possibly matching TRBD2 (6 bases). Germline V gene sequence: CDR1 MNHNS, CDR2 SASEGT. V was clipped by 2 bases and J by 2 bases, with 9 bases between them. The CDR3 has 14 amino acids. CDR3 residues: CASSELSGQETQYF. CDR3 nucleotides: TGTGCCAGCAGTGAACTTAGCGGACAAGAGACCCAGTACTTC.

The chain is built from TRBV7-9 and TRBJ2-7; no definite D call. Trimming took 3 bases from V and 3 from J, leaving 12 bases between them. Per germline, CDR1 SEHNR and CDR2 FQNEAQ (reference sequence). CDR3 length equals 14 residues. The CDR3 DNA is TGTGCCAGCAGCTTCCCCAGTGCCCACTACGAGCAGTACTTC. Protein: CASSFPSAHYEQYF.

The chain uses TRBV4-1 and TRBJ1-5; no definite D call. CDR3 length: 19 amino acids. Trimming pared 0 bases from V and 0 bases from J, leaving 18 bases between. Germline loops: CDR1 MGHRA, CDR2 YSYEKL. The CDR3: CASSQDLRQKIYSNQPQHF. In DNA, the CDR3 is TGCGCCAGCAGCCAAGATCTGAGGCAGAAGATTTATAGCAATCAGCCCCAGCATTTT.